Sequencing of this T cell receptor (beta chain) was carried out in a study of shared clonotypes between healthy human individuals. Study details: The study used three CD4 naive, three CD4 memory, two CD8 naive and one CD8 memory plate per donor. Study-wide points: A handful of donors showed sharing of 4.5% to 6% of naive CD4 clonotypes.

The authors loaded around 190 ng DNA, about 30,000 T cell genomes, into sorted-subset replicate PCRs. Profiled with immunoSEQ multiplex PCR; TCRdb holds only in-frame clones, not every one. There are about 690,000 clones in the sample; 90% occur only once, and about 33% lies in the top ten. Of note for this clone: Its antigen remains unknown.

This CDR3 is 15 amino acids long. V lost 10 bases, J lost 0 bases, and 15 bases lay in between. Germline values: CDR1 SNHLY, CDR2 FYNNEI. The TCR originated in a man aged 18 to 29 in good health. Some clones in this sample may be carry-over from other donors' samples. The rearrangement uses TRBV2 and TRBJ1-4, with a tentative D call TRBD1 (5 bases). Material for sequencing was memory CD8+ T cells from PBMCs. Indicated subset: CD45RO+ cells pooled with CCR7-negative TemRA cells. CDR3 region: CATGAASATNEKLFF. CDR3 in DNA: TGTGCCACCGGGGCTGCTTCTGCAACTAATGAAAAACTGTTTTTT. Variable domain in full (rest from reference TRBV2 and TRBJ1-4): EPEVTQTPSHQVTQMGQEVILRCVPISNHLYFYWYRQILGQKVEFLVSFYNNEISEKSEIFDDQFSVERPDGSNFTLKIRSTKLEDSAMYFCATGAASATNEKLFFGSGTQLSVL.